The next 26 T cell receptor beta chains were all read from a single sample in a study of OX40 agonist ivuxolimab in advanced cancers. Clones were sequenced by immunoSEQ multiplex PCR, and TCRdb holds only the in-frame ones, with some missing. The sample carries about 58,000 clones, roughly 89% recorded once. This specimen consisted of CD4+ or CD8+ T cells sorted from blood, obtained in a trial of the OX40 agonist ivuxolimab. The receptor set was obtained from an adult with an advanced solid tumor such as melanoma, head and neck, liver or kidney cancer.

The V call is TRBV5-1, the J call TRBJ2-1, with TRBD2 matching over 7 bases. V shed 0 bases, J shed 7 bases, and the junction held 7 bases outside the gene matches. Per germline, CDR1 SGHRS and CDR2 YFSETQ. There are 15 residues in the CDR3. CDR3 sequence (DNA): TGCGCCAGCAGCTTGGTTGCGGGAGCGAATAATGAGCAGTTCTTC. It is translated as CASSLVAGANNEQFF.

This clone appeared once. The CDR3 nucleotides read TGTGCCAGTAGTATACAGGGGCGAACATACGAGCAGTACTTC. Encoded protein: CASSIQGRTYEQYF. V and J are TRBV19 and TRBJ2-7; possibly TRBD1 for D (6 bases). The CDR3 covers 14 residues. Germline CDR1 reads LNHDA; CDR2 reads SQIVND (reference sequence). V lost 2 bases and J 4 bases, leaving 12 bases between the germline ends.

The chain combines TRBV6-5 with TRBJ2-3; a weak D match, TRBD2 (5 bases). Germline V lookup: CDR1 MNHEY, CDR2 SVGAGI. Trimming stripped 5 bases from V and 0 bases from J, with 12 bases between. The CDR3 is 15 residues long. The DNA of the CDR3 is TGTGCCAGCAGTCTCGGACTGGCAAGCACAGATACGCAGTATTTT. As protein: CASSLGLASTDTQYF.

CDR3 region: CAISESGTRYNEQFF. Written as DNA, the CDR3 is TGTGCCATCAGTGAGTCGGGGACTCGATACAATGAGCAGTTCTTC. The chain is built from TRBV10-3 and TRBJ2-1, with D maybe TRBD2 (6 bases). Trimming cost V 0 bases and J 4 bases, with 10 bases left between them. The CDR3 runs 15 residues. Germline assignment: CDR1 ENHRY and CDR2 SYGVKD.

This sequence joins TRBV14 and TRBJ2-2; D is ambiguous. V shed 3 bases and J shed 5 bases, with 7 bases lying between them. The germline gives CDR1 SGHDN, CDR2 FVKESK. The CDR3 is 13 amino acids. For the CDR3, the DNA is TGTGCCAGCAGCCATGTATTAACCGGGGAGCTGTTTTTT. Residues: CASSHVLTGELFF.

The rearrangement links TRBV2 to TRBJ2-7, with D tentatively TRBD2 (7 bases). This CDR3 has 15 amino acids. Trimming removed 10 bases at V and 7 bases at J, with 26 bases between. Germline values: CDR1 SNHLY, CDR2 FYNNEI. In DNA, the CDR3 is TGTGCCACTGATGGGGGGGCCCTCGGTTCTCGGGAGCAGTACTTC. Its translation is CATDGGALGSREQYF.

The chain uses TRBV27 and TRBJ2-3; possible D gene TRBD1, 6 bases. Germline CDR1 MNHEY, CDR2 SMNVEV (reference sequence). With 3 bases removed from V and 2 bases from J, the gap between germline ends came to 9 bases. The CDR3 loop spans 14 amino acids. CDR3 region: CASSFLGATDTQYF. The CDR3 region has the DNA TGTGCCAGCAGTTTCTTGGGGGCCACAGATACGCAGTATTTT.

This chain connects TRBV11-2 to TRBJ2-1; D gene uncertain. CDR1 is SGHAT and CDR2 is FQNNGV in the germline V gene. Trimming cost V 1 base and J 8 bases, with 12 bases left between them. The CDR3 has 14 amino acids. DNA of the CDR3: TGTGCCAGCAGCTTAGTGGGCAGTCCGTATGAGCAGTTCTTC. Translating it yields CASSLVGSPYEQFF.

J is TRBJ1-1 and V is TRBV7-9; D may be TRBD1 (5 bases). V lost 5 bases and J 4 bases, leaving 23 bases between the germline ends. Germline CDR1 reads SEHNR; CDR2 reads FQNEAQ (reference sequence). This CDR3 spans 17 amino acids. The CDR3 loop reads CASSPLPLGRRGTEAFF. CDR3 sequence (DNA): TGTGCCAGCAGCCCCCTCCCGCTGGGGCGCCGGGGCACTGAAGCTTTCTTT.

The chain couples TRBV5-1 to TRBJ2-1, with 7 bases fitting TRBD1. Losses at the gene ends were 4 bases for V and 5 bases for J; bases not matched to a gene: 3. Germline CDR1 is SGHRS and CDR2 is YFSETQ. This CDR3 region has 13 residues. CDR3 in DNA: TGCGCCAGCAGCCTAGGGACAGACAATGAGCAGTTCTTC. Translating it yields CASSLGTDNEQFF.

In DNA, the CDR3 is TGTGCCAGCCGACAGGGTATTAGAGGAGGCGAGCAGTACTTC. The encoded protein is CASRQGIRGGEQYF. V usage is TRBV4-2 and J usage is TRBJ2-7; 7 bases are shared with TRBD1. This CDR3 region has 14 residues. Looked up from germline, CDR1 is LGHNA and CDR2 is YNFKEQ. Trimming cost V 8 bases and J 6 bases; bases outside gene matches: 13.

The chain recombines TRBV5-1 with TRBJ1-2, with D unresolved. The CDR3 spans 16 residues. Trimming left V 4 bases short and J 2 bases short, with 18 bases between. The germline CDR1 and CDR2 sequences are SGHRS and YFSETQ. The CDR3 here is CASSLPHPGGNYGYTF. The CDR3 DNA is TGCGCCAGCAGCCTCCCCCATCCCGGAGGAAACTATGGCTACACCTTC.

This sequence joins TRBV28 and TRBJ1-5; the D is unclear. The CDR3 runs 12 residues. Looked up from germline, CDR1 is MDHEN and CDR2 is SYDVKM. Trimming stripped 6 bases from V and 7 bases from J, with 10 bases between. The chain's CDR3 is CASRAAGQPQHF. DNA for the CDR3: TGTGCCAGCAGGGCGGCCGGGCAGCCCCAGCATTTT.

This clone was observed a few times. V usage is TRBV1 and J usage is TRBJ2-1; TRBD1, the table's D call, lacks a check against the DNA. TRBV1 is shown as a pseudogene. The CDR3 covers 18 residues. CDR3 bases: TGCACCAGCAGCCAAGATGGCAGGGGGCGCGGGCTCTTCAATGAGCAGTTCTTC. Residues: CTSSQDGRGRGLFNEQFF.

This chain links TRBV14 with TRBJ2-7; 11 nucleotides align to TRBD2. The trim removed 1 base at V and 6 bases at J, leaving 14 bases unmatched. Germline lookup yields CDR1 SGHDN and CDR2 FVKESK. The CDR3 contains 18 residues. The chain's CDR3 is CASSQAASGRPPPREQYF. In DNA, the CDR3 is TGTGCCAGCAGCCAAGCGGCTAGCGGGAGGCCCCCCCCGCGCGAGCAGTACTTC.

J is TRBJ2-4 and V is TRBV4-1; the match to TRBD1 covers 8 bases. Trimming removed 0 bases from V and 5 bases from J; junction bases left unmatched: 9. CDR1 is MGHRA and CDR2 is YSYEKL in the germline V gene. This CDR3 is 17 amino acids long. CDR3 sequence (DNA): TGCGCCAGCAGCCAAGATGTCGCCAGGGGGCGGGAAAACATTCAGTACTTC. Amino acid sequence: CASSQDVARGRENIQYF.

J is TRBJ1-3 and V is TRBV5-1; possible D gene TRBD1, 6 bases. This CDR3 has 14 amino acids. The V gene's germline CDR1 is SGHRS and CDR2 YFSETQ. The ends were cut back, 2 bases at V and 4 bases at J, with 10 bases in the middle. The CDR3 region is CASSFVGQGNTIYF. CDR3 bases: TGCGCCAGCAGCTTCGTTGGACAGGGAAACACCATATATTTT.

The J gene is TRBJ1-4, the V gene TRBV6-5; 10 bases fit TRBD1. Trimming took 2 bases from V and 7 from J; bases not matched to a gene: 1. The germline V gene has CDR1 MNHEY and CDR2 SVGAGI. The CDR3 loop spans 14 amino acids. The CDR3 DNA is TGTGCCAGCAGTTACGGGACAGGGGCTGAAAAACTGTTTTTT. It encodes CASSYGTGAEKLFF.

The CDR3 here is CASSLANAETQYF. In nucleotides, the CDR3 is TGTGCCAGCAGCTTAGCCAACGCAGAGACCCAGTACTTC. The J gene is TRBJ2-5, the V gene TRBV7-9; D not resolved. CDR1 is SEHNR and CDR2 is FQNEAQ in the germline V gene (reference sequence). V gave up 0 bases and J gave up 4 bases, with 6 bases separating them. This CDR3 spans 13 amino acids.

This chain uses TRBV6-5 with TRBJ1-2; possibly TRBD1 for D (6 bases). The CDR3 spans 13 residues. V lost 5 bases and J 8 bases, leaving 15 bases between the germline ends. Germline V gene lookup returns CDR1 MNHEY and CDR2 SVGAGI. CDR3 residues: CASSGPGQPGYTF. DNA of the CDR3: TGTGCCAGCAGTGGACCCGGACAGCCGGGCTACACCTTC.

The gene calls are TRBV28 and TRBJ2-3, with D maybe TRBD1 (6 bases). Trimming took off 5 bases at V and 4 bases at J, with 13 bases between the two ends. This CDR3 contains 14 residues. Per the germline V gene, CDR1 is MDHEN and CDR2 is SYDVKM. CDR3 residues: CASSRTARADTQYF. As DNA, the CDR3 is TGTGCCAGCAGTCGGACAGCGAGGGCAGATACGCAGTATTTT.

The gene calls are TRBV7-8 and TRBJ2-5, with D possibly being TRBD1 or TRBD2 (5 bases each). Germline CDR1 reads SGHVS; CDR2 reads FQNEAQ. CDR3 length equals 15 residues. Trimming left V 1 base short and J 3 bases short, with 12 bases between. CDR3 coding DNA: TGTGCCAGCAGCTTAGTAGGGACGCTTAAAGAGACCCAGTACTTC. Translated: CASSLVGTLKETQYF. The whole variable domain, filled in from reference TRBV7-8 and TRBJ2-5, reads GAGVSQSPRYKVAKRGQDVALRCDPISGHVSLFWYQQALGQGPEFLTYFQNEAQLDKSGLPSDRFFAERPEGSVSTLKIQRTQQEDSAVYLCASSLVGTLKETQYFGPGTRLLVL.

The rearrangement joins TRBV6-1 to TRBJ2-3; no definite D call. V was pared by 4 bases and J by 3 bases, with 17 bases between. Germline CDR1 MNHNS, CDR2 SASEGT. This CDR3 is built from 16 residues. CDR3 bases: TGTGCCAGCAGTGCCGTGAGAGATAAGAAAACAGATACGCAGTATTTT. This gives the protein CASSAVRDKKTDTQYF.

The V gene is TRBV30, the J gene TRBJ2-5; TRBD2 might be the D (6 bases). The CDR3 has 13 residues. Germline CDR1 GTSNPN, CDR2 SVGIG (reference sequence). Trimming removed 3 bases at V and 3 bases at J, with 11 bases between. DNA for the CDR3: TGTGCCTGGAGCTTTGGAGGGGAAGAGACCCAGTACTTC. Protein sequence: CAWSFGGEETQYF.

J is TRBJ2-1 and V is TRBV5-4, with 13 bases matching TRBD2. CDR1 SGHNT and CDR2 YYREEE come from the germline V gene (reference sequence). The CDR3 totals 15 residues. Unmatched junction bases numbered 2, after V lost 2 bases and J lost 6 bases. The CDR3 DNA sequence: TGTGCCAGCAGCTTAAGGACTAGCGGGGGCAATGAGCAGTTCTTC. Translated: CASSLRTSGGNEQFF.

The CDR3 bases are TGTGCCAGCAGCTTAACGGAAGTCACTGAAGCTTTCTTT. This encodes CASSLTEVTEAFF. This rearrangement joins TRBV7-9 to TRBJ1-1; the D is unclear. Germline CDR1 is SEHNR and CDR2 is FQNEAQ (reference sequence). The CDR3 totals 13 residues. V was shortened by 2 bases and J by 4 bases, with 8 bases between the two germline ends.